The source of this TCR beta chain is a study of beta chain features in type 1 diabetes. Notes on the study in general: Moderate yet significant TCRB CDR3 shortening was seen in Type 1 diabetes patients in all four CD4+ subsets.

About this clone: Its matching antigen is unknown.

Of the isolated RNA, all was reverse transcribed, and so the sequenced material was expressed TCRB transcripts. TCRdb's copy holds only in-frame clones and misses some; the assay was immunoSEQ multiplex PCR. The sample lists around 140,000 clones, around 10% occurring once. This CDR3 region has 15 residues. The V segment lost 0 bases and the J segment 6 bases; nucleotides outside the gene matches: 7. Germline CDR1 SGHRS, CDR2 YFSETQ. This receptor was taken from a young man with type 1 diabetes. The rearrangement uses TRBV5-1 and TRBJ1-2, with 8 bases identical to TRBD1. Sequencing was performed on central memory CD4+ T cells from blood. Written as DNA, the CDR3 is TGCGCCAGCAGCTTGGATCCAGGGGGCGCAAATGGCTACACCTTC. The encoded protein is CASSLDPGGANGYTF.